A selection of T cell receptor beta chains follows, all from one sample in a study of blood T cell repertoires in COVID-19. Only in-frame clones appear in the TCRdb table, and some are missing; sequencing was by immunoSEQ multiplex PCR. The sample carries 50,000 to 65,000 clones, around 90% recorded once. The specimen was peripheral blood. The receptor source for this set is a man aged 45-65 years with acute or convalescent COVID-19. CDR3s include the opening cysteine and the closing phenylalanine or tryptophan. A D gene is named only where the DNA matches it firmly. The listing skips clone size in some rows; elsewhere it reads once, few, many or a size class.

>TRBD1|.|TRBJ1-6|TRBV30
TGTGCCTGGGCGGGACAGGGATCTTCACCCCTCCACTTT
CAWAGQGSSPLHF
>.|.|TRBJ1-1|TRBV6-6
TGTGCCAGCAGTTATGGGGAGGCGAACACTGAAGCTTTCTTT
CASSYGEANTEAFF
>TRBD1|.|TRBJ1-4|TRBV5-1
TGCGCCAGCAGCAGGACAGGGTCAACTAATGAAAAACTGTTTTTT
CASSRTGSTNEKLFF
>.|.|TRBJ1-5|TRBV7-2
TGTGCCAGCAGCTTAGTCGAGGGAGGCGGTCAGCCCCAGCATTTT
CASSLVEGGGQPQHF
>TRBD1|.|TRBJ2-7|TRBV14
TGTGCCAGCAGCACTCGACAGGGTCCCTCCTACGAGCAGTACTTC
CASSTRQGPSYEQYF
>TRBD1|few|TRBJ2-5|TRBV2
TGTGCCAGCCTTCTAGGACAGGGGAGGAGGGAGACCCAGTACTTC
CASLLGQGRRETQYF
>TRBD1|.|TRBJ2-3|TRBV24-1
TGTGCCACCAGTGAGTGGGGACAGAACACAGATACGCAGTATTTT
CATSEWGQNTDTQYF
>TRBD2|once|TRBJ2-1|TRBV12-3/TRBV12-4
TGTGCCAGCAGTTTTGGGGGGGGTGAGCAGTTCTTC
CASSFGGGEQFF
>.|.|TRBJ1-3|TRBV11-2
TGTGCCAGCAGCCCGGGATCCACTGGCAACACCATATATTTT
CASSPGSTGNTIYF
>TRBD1|.|TRBJ2-7|TRBV28
TGTGCCAGCAGAGACCGGACAGGGAAGGCCTACGAGCAGTACTTC
CASRDRTGKAYEQYF